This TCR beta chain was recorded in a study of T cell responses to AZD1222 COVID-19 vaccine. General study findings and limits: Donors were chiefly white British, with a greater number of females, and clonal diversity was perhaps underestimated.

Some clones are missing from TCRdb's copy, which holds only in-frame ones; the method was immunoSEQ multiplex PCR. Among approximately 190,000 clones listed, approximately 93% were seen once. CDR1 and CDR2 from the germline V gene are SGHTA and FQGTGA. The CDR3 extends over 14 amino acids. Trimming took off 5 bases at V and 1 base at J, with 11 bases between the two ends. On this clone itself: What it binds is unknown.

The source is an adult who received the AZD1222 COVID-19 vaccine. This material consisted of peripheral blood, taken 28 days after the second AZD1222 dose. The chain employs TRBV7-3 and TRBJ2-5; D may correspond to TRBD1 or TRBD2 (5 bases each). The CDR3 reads CASSPGTSQETQYF. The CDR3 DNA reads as TGTGCCAGCAGCCCCGGGACGTCCCAAGAGACCCAGTACTTC.